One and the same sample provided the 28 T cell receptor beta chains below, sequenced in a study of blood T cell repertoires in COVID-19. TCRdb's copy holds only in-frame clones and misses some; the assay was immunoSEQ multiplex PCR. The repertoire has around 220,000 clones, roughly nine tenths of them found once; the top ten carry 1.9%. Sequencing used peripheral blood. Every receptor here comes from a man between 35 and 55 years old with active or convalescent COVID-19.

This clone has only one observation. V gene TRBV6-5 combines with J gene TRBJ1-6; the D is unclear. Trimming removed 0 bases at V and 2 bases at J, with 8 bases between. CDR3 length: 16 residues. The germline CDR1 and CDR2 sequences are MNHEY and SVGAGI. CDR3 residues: CASSYSQRPYNSPLHF. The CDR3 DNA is TGTGCCAGCAGTTACTCCCAGCGGCCCTATAATTCACCCCTCCACTTT.

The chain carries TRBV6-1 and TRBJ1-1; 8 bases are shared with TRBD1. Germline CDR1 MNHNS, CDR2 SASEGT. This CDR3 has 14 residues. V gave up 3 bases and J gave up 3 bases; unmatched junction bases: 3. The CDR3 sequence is CASSEDRVDTEAFF. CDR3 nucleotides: TGTGCCAGCAGTGAGGACAGGGTCGACACTGAAGCTTTCTTT.

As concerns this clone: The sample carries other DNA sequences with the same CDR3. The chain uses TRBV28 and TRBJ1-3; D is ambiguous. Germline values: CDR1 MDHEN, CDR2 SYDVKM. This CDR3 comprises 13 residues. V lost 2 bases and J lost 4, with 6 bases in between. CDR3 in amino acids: CASSLGQGNTIYF. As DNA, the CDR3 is TGTGCCAGCAGTTTAGGTCAGGGAAACACCATATATTTT.

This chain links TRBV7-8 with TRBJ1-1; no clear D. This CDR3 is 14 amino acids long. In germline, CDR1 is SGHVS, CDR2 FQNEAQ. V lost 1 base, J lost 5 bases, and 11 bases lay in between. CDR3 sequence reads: CASSLEESGTEAFF. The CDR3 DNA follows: TGTGCCAGCAGCTTAGAGGAGAGCGGGACTGAAGCTTTCTTT.

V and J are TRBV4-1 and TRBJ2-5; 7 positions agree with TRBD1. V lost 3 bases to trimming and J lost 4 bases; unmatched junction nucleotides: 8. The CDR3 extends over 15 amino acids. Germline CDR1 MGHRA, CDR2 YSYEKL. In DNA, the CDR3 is TGCGCCAGCAGCCACCGACAGGGTAGGGCAGAGACCCAGTACTTC. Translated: CASSHRQGRAETQYF.

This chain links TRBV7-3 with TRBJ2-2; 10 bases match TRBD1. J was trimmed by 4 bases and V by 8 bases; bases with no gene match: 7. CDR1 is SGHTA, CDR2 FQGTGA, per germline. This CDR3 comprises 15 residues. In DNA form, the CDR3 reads TGTGCCAGCGCGCGACAGGGGGCCGGCACCGGGGAGCTGTTTTTT. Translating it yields CASARQGAGTGELFF.

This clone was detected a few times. The CDR3 reads CASTLVGTGTTEAFF. Written as DNA, the CDR3 is TGTGCCAGTACCCTCGTGGGGACAGGGACCACTGAAGCTTTCTTT. V gene TRBV19 combines with J gene TRBJ1-1, with 9 bases that match TRBD1. V dropped 7 bases and J dropped 4; count of bases not matched to a gene: 10. The CDR3 contains 15 residues. In germline, CDR1 is LNHDA, CDR2 SQIVND (reference sequence).

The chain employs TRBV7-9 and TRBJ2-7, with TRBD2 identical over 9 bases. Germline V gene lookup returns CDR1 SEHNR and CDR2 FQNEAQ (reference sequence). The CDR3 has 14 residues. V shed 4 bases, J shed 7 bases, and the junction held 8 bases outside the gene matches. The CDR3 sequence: CASSSTSGLEEQYF. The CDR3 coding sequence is TGTGCCAGCAGCTCGACTAGCGGACTTGAGGAGCAGTACTTC. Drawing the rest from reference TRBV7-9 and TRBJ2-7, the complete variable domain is DTGVSQNPRHKITKRGQNVTFRCDPISEHNRLYWYRQTLGQGPEFLTYFQNEAQLEKSRLLSDRFSAERPKGSFSTLEIQRTEQGDSAMYLCASSSTSGLEEQYFGPGTRLTVT.

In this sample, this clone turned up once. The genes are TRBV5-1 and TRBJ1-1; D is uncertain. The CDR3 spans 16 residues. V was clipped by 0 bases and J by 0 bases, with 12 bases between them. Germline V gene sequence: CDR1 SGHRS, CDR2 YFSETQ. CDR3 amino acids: CASSLGFTAMNTEAFF. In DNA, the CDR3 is TGCGCCAGCAGCTTGGGGTTTACAGCCATGAACACTGAAGCTTTCTTT.

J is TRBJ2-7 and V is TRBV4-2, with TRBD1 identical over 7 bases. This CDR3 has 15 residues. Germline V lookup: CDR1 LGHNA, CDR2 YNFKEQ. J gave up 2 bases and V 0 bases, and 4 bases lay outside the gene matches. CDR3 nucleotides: TGTGCCAGCAGCCAAGAAGGGGACAGTACCTACGAGCAGTACTTC. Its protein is CASSQEGDSTYEQYF.

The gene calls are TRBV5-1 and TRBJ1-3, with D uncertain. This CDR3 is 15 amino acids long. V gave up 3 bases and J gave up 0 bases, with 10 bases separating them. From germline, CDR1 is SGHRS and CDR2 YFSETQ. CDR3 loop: CASSSRQSSGNTIYF. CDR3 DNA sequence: TGCGCCAGCAGCTCCCGACAATCCTCTGGAAACACCATATATTTT.

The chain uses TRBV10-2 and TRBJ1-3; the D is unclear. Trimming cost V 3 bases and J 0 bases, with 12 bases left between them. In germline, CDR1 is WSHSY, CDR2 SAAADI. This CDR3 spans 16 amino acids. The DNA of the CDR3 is TGCGCCAGCAGTGAACCATCCCGGAGCTCTGGAAACACCATATATTTT. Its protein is CASSEPSRSSGNTIYF.

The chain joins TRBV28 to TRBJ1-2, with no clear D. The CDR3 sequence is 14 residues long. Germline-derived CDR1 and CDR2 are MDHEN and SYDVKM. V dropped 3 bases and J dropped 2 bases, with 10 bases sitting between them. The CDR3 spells CASSLPGSNYGYTF. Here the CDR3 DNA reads TGTGCCAGCAGTTTGCCAGGCAGCAACTATGGCTACACCTTC.

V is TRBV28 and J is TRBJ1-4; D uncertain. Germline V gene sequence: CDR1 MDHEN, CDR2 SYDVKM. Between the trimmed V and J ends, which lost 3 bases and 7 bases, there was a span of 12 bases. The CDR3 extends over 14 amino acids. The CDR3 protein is CASSFEGLGEKLFF. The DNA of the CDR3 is TGTGCCAGCAGTTTTGAGGGCCTCGGTGAAAAACTGTTTTTT.

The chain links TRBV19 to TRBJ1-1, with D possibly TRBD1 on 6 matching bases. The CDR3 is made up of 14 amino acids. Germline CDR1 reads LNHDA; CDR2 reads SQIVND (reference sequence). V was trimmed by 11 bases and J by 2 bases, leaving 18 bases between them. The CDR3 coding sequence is TGTGCCTCAACGCAGGGGACATTTAACACTGAAGCTTTCTTT. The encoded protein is CASTQGTFNTEAFF. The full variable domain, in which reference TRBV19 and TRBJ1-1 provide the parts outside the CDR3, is DGGITQSPKYLFRKEGQNVTLSCEQNLNHDAMYWYRQDPGQGLRLIYYSQIVNDFQKGDIAEGYSVSREKKESFPLTVTSAQKNPTAFYLCASTQGTFNTEAFFGQGTRLTVV.

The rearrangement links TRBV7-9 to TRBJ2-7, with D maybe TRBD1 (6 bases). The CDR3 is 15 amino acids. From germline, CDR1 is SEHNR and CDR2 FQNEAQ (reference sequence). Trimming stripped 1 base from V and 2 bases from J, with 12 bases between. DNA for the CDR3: TGTGCCAGCAGCTTAGGGGACACGGGAACCTACGAGCAGTACTTC. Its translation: CASSLGDTGTYEQYF. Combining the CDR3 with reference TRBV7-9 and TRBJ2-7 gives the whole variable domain DTGVSQNPRHKITKRGQNVTFRCDPISEHNRLYWYRQTLGQGPEFLTYFQNEAQLEKSRLLSDRFSAERPKGSFSTLEIQRTEQGDSAMYLCASSLGDTGTYEQYFGPGTRLTVT.

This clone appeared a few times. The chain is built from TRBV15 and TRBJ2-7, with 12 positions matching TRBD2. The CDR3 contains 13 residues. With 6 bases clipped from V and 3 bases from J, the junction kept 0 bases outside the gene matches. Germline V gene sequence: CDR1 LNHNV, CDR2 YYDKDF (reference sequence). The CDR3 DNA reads TGTGCCACCAGACTAGCGGGAGGCTACGAGCAGTACTTC. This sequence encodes CATRLAGGYEQYF.

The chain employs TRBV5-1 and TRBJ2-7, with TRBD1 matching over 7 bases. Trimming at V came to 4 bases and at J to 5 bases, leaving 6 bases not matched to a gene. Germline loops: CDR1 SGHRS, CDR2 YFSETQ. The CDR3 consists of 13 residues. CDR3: CASSAGTVNEQYF. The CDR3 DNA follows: TGCGCCAGCAGCGCCGGGACAGTGAACGAGCAGTACTTC.

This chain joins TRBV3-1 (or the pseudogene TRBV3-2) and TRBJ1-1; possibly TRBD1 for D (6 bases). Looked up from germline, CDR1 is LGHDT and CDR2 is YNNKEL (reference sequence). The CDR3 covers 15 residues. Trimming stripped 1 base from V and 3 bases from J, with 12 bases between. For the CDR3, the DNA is TGTGCCAGCAGCCAAGGCGGGGGGGCTTACACTGAAGCTTTCTTT. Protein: CASSQGGGAYTEAFF.

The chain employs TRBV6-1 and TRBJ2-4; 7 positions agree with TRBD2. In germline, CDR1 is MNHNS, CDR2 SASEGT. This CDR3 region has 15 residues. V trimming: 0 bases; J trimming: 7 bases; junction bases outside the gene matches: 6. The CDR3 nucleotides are TGTGCCAGCAGTGAAGCTGGGACTAAATATAACATTCAGTACTTC. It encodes CASSEAGTKYNIQYF.

DNA of the CDR3: TGTGCCAGCAGTTTATCCAGGGGCAAAGTGCGAGAGACCCAGTACTTC. It yields the protein CASSLSRGKVRETQYF. The chain has TRBV28 and TRBJ2-5; possible D gene TRBD1, 6 bases. Trimming took off 1 base at V and 4 bases at J, with 16 bases between the two ends. The CDR3 loop spans 16 amino acids. CDR1 is MDHEN and CDR2 is SYDVKM in the germline V gene.

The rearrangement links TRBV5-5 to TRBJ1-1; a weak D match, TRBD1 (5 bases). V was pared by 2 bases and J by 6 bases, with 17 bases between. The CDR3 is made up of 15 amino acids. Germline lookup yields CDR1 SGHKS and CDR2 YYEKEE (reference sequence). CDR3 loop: CASSFLSQGGSEAFF. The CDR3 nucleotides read TGTGCCAGCAGCTTTCTTTCTCAGGGAGGGTCTGAAGCTTTCTTT.

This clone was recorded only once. The CDR3 DNA follows: TGTGCCTGGAGTGTAGGGGACGAGCAGTACTTC. Its protein product is CAWSVGDEQYF. The chain is built from TRBV30 and TRBJ2-7; possibly TRBD1 for D (5 bases). The CDR3 has 11 residues. Trimming shortened V by 0 bases and J by 5 bases, and 5 bases separated the two germline ends. Germline CDR1 is GTSNPN and CDR2 is SVGIG (reference sequence).

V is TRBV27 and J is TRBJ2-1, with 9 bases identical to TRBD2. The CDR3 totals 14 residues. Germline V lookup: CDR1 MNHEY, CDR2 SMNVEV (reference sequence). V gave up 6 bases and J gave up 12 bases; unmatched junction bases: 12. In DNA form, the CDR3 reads TGTGCCAGCAGCCCGACGACTAGCGGCCTCGGGCAGTTCTTC. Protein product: CASSPTTSGLGQFF.

CDR3 coding DNA: TGTGCCAGCAGCGTAGTTTACGGGGGGGAGCAGTACTTC. It is translated as CASSVVYGGEQYF. The rearrangement joins TRBV9 to TRBJ2-7; 7 nucleotides agree with TRBD2. The germline gives CDR1 SGDLS, CDR2 YYNGEE. The CDR3 consists of 13 residues. J gave up 7 bases and V 0 bases, and 4 bases lay outside the gene matches.

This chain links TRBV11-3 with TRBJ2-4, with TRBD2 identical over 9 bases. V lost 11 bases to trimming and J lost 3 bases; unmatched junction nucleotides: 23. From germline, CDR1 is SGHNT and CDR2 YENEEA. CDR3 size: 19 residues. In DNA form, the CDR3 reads TGTGCCCCAGCAGCTTGGGATAGCGGGAGCCCACTCGGCAAAAACATTCAGTACTTC. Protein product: CAPAAWDSGSPLGKNIQYF.

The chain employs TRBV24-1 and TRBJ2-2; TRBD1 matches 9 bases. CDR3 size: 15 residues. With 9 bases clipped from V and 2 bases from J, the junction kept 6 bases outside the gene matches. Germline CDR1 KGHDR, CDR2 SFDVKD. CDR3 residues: CATSGDRDNTGELFF. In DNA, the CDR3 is TGTGCCACCTCGGGGGACAGGGACAACACCGGGGAGCTGTTTTTT.

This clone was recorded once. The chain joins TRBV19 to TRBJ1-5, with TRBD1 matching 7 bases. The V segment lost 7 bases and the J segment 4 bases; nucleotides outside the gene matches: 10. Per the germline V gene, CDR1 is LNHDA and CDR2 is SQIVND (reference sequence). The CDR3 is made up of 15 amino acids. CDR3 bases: TGTGCCAGTACCCTCAGGGGGGCAGGGAATCAGCCCCAGCATTTT. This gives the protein CASTLRGAGNQPQHF.